This T cell receptor (beta chain) was captured by sequencing in a study of blood T cell repertoires in COVID-19 (TCRdb year 2020). Regarding the study in general: The collaborator samples originated in the United States, Italy and Spain and spanned the acute and convalescent phases of COVID-19. The material from the prospective study consisted of cDNA or gDNA derived from T cells, B-cell-depleted T cells, or PBMCs. Subjects who had been exposed to COVID-19, were actively infected with it, or had recovered from it provided the deeply sampled blood TCRbeta repertoires that made up the dataset. The repertoires were released in a freely available public database intended as a resource for research on the immune response to SARS-CoV-2. The samples were drawn from the first 160 participants of the ongoing ImmuneRACE study and from over 950 subjects provided by 6 global collaborators. Sample metadata almost always included a de-identified subject ID, COVID-19 status, age in years and sex. Where available, HLA class I and class II types were obtained from metadata supplied by the sample provider rather than from assay-based typing. Results the study describes overall, beyond this receptor: Clinical and demographic metadata were provided uncurated, with the amount varying by source and participant.

The immunoSEQ Assay, a bias-controlled multiplex PCR, was used to amplify TCRbeta CDR3 regions from genomic DNA. Turning to the authors' computational methods: Within the assay, amplification of reference gene primers was used to estimate how many nucleated cells each sample contained. To quantify the absolute abundance of each unique TCRbeta CDR3 rearrangement, sequence reads were collapsed and filtered. For each sample, productive Simpson clonality was calculated as the square root of Simpson's diversity index across productive rearrangements. This immuneACCESS table, as held by TCRdb, lists in-frame sequences with V and J called but not all clones. Of the missing ones, under half trace to an unresolved V gene in checked studies; the others have no known cause. V, J and clone size were drawn from that table, and D and trimming were deduced from the DNA. Counted in this sample were around 250,000 clones; roughly 86% of them appeared once. Roughly 1.6% of the sample is taken by the ten largest.

A note on this clone: This clone's antigen is unknown. Base-call qualities are not available, and no considerably larger clone is one nucleotide away.

V loses 7 bases of germline sequence and J loses 1 base, and the interval between the two ends is 13 bases. The CDR3 contains 15 residues, cysteine and phenylalanine counted. Only the CDR3 region is kept as DNA, spanning 45 bases read in frame from base 1. CDR1 LGHNT and CDR2 FRNRAP are derived from the germline V gene. Enrolling through a virtual design, the prospective study's participants ranged in age from roughly 18 to 95 years and lived across 20 to 30 United States geographic areas. In the prospective study, cohorts were assigned on the basis of participant-reported clinical history obtained from a screening survey and a study questionnaire. Recovered participants in ImmuneRACE Cohort 3 were defined by two consecutive negative NP/OP PCR tests, clearance by a healthcare professional, or resolution of symptoms. Mobile phlebotomists in the prospective study collected whole blood, serum and a nasopharyngeal or oropharyngeal swab from every participant. Additional blood draws and questionnaires over an approximately 2-month period could optionally be provided by prospective study participants. Prospective study blood samples were shipped either frozen or at room temperature before DNA extraction.

The sample comprised PBMCs or T cells enriched from blood (not recorded which). Here the chain combines TRBV12-5 and TRBJ2-2; there is no confident call for the D gene. The TCR originated in a woman aged 50 to 60 who had recovered from COVID-19. CDR3 sequence: CASARTAGNTGELFF. The bases are TGTGCTAGTGCCCGAACCGCAGGGAACACCGGGGAGCTGTTTTTT.